The next 21 T cell receptor beta chains were all read from a single sample in a study of blood T cell repertoires in COVID-19. Profiling relied on immunoSEQ multiplex PCR, and the TCRdb table lists in-frame clones only, not all of them. The sample has roughly 200,000 clones, more than 80% seen once. The sequenced sample consisted of PBMCs or T cells enriched from blood (not recorded which). These receptors came from a man between 40 and 49 years old who had recovered from COVID-19.

The chain combines TRBV30 with TRBJ2-1; D remains ambiguous. The V and J ends lost 3 bases and 2 bases respectively, with 8 bases between them. The CDR3 is 13 amino acids. The V gene's germline CDR1 is GTSNPN and CDR2 SVGIG (reference sequence). This chain's CDR3 is CAWSPSAYNEQFF. The CDR3 bases are TGTGCCTGGAGCCCCTCTGCCTACAATGAGCAGTTCTTC.

A few counts support this clone. Other DNA sequences from this sample encode an identical CDR3 as well. The rearrangement links TRBV27 to TRBJ1-2, with 9 bases aligning to TRBD1. The CDR3 is 14 amino acids. Germline CDR1 and CDR2: MNHEY and SMNVEV (reference sequence). V dropped 8 bases and J dropped 0; count of bases not matched to a gene: 4. CDR3 bases: TGTGCCAGCCGCCGGGACAGGGCTAACTATGGCTACACCTTC. Its protein is CASRRDRANYGYTF.

The chain links TRBV7-9 to TRBJ2-4; possible D gene TRBD2, 5 bases. CDR1 SEHNR and CDR2 FQNEAQ come from the germline V gene (reference sequence). The CDR3 covers 15 residues. V lost 8 bases to trimming and J lost 6 bases, with 20 bases between them. The CDR3 loop is CASGPTGVGRNIQYF. CDR3 coding DNA: TGTGCCAGCGGCCCAACTGGAGTGGGGAGAAACATTCAGTACTTC.

This clone was counted only a few times. This chain uses TRBV21-1 with TRBJ2-5; the table calls TRBD1, which could not be checked here. TRBV21-1 is termed a pseudogene. The CDR3 contains 21 residues. CDR3 sequence (DNA): TGTGCCAGCAGCAAGGTATGTTGCAAGGTAGAACGTGGGACAGCTTTGGAGACCCAGTACTTC. Protein sequence: CASSKVCCKVERGTALETQYF.

The chain combines TRBV18 with TRBJ2-5, with 8 bases matching TRBD1. With 3 bases clipped from V and 5 bases from J, the junction kept 5 bases outside the gene matches. From germline, CDR1 is KGHSH and CDR2 LQKENI. The CDR3 spans 14 residues. The CDR3 region has the DNA TGTGCCAGCTCACCCCCGGACAGGGTGGAGACCCAGTACTTC. Its translation is CASSPPDRVETQYF. The full variable domain, its missing parts supplied by reference TRBV18 and TRBJ2-5, is NAGVMQNPRHLVRRRGQEARLRCSPMKGHSHVYWYRQLPEEGLKFMVYLQKENIIDESGMPKERFSAEFPKEGPSILRIQQVVRGDSAAYFCASSPPDRVETQYFGPGTRLLVL.

DNA of the CDR3: TGTGCCTGGAGGGGACAGGCGAATCAGCCCCAGCATTTT. Its protein product is CAWRGQANQPQHF. The chain joins TRBV30 to TRBJ1-5; 8 positions match TRBD1. Germline CDR1 reads GTSNPN; CDR2 reads SVGIG (reference sequence). CDR3 length: 13 residues. V lost 3 bases and J lost 4; bases outside the gene matches: 2.

This clone was seen more than once but under ten times. The chain joins TRBV5-1 to TRBJ2-3; D possibly corresponds to TRBD2 (6 bases). Trimming cost V 0 bases and J 3 bases, with 11 bases left between them. The CDR3 sequence is 15 residues long. CDR1 SGHRS and CDR2 YFSETQ come from the germline V gene. CDR3: CASSLVGRGTDTQYF. CDR3 coding DNA: TGCGCCAGCAGCTTGGTAGGACGGGGGACAGATACGCAGTATTTT. Based on the CDR3 plus reference TRBV5-1 and TRBJ2-3, the full variable domain is KAGVTQTPRYLIKTRGQQVTLSCSPISGHRSVSWYQQTPGQGLQFLFEYFSETQRNKGNFPGRFSGRQFSNSRSEMNVSTLELGDSALYLCASSLVGRGTDTQYFGPGTRLTVL.

The chain has TRBV9 and TRBJ1-1, with 7 bases that match TRBD1. The CDR3 covers 13 residues. The ends lost 2 bases at V and 4 bases at J; junction bases unmatched: 2. From germline, CDR1 is SGDLS and CDR2 YYNGEE. Here the CDR3 DNA reads TGTGCCAGCAGCGTCGACAGGGTCACTGAAGCTTTCTTT. Translated, it gives CASSVDRVTEAFF.

This chain connects TRBV4-1 to TRBJ1-2; D possibly corresponds to TRBD1 (5 bases). Trimming removed 1 base at V and 2 bases at J, with 8 bases between. CDR1 is MGHRA and CDR2 is YSYEKL in the germline V gene. This CDR3 comprises 14 residues. The CDR3, as DNA: TGCGCCAGCAGCCAAGTGGCAGGGAACTATGGCTACACCTTC. Amino acid sequence: CASSQVAGNYGYTF.

V is TRBV11-2 and J is TRBJ2-7, with 7 bases aligning to TRBD1. From germline, CDR1 is SGHAT and CDR2 FQNNGV. J lost 6 bases, V lost 5 bases, and 4 bases had no gene match. The CDR3 loop spans 12 amino acids. As DNA, the CDR3 is TGTGCCAGCAGCGTGGACAGGTTCGAGCAGTACTTC. Translation: CASSVDRFEQYF.

The V and J genes are TRBV11-3 and TRBJ2-6; no clear D gene. The CDR3 totals 19 residues. V gave up 0 bases and J gave up 3 bases, with 18 bases separating them. Germline V gene data show CDR1 as SGHNT and CDR2 as YENEEA. The CDR3 loop reads CASSLDRRTQGGGANVLTF. The CDR3 DNA reads TGTGCCAGCAGCTTAGATCGGCGAACCCAAGGCGGTGGGGCCAACGTCCTGACTTTC.

This chain joins TRBV6-4 and TRBJ1-6; 7 bases agree with TRBD1. CDR1 is MRHNA, CDR2 SNTAGT, per germline. V gave up 6 bases and J gave up 7 bases; unmatched junction bases: 9. The CDR3 is 15 amino acids. The DNA of the CDR3 is TGTGCCAGCAGCCCCGAGACAGGGACCAATTCACCCCTCCACTTT. This sequence encodes CASSPETGTNSPLHF.

V gene TRBV30 combines with J gene TRBJ1-2; tentatively, D is TRBD1 (6 bases). Looked up from germline, CDR1 is GTSNPN and CDR2 is SVGIG (reference sequence). This CDR3 spans 14 amino acids. V lost 0 bases and J 6 bases, leaving 14 bases between the germline ends. The CDR3 DNA is TGTGCCTGGAGTGTATGGGGGCCGGAGCATGGCTACACCTTC. As protein: CAWSVWGPEHGYTF.

The chain joins TRBV9 to TRBJ2-6, with a possible D match to TRBD2 (6 bases). This CDR3 spans 17 amino acids. Looked up from germline, CDR1 is SGDLS and CDR2 is YYNGEE. V was cut by 2 bases and J by 0 bases, with 12 bases left in between. CDR3 sequence (DNA): TGTGCCAGCAGCGTGCGGCGGGACGACTCTGGGGCCAACGTCCTGACTTTC. Translating it yields CASSVRRDDSGANVLTF.

Comment on this clone: Other DNA sequences in the sample encode the same CDR3. The gene calls are TRBV15 and TRBJ1-5, with D tentatively TRBD1 (5 bases). This CDR3 has 15 amino acids. V shed 3 bases and J shed 2 bases, with 11 bases lying between them. Germline V gene lookup returns CDR1 LNHNV and CDR2 YYDKDF (reference sequence). The CDR3 reads CATSRFREGNQPQHF. The CDR3 coding sequence is TGTGCCACCAGCAGGTTCAGGGAGGGCAATCAGCCCCAGCATTTT.

The CDR3 sequence: CASSLNRGYGYTF. CDR3 DNA: TGTGCCAGCAGCTTAAACCGAGGGTATGGCTACACCTTC. The chain carries TRBV11-2 and TRBJ1-2, with no clear D. Germline V gene data show CDR1 as SGHAT and CDR2 as FQNNGV. This CDR3 is 13 amino acids long. The V end was cut by 2 bases, the J end by 5 bases, with 9 bases between.

The CDR3: CASSESFGANVLTF. For the CDR3, the DNA is TGTGCCAGCAGTGAAAGCTTTGGGGCCAACGTCCTGACTTTC. V and J are TRBV2 and TRBJ2-6; no definite D call. The germline gives CDR1 SNHLY, CDR2 FYNNEI. The CDR3 contains 14 residues. Trimming cost V 2 bases and J 3 bases, with 5 bases left between them.

The chain couples TRBV25-1 to TRBJ2-2; D unresolved. Germline CDR1 and CDR2: MGHDK and SYGVNS. This CDR3 contains 14 residues. Trimming shortened V by 10 bases and J by 5 bases, and 17 bases separated the two germline ends. This CDR3 is CATTGRQRTGELFF. The CDR3 coding sequence is TGTGCCACCACCGGCCGACAAAGGACCGGGGAGCTGTTTTTT.

The CDR3 sequence: CASSAGTGQETQYF. CDR3 sequence (DNA): TGTGCCAGCAGCGCAGGGACAGGCCAAGAGACCCAGTACTTC. The V call is TRBV7-3, the J call TRBJ2-5; 8 nucleotides agree with TRBD1. The CDR3 is 14 amino acids. Germline V gives CDR1 SGHTA, CDR2 FQGTGA. V shed 5 bases and J 1 base; nucleotides not matched to a gene: 3.

The rearrangement joins TRBV3-1 (or the pseudogene TRBV3-2) to TRBJ1-6; TRBD1 matches 10 bases. With 4 bases clipped from V and 6 bases from J, the junction kept 3 bases outside the gene matches. There are 15 residues in the CDR3. Germline V gene sequence: CDR1 LGHDT, CDR2 YNNKEL (reference sequence). In DNA, the CDR3 is TGTGCCAGCAGCCTAGGGGACAGGGGTAATTCACCCCTCCACTTT. Translation gives CASSLGDRGNSPLHF.

The J gene is TRBJ1-2, the V gene TRBV6-5, with D uncertain. This CDR3 is built from 14 residues. Germline CDR1 is MNHEY and CDR2 is SVGAGI. V dropped 7 bases and J dropped 1 base, with 13 bases sitting between them. Here the CDR3 reads CASKAGSHNYGYTF. In DNA, the CDR3 is TGTGCCAGCAAGGCGGGGTCTCATAACTATGGCTACACCTTC.